The table lists the clone carrying this TCR beta chain with a count of one. No antigen is known for it. Libraries were prepared by immunoSEQ multiplex PCR; TCRdb keeps only in-frame clonotypes and omits some of them. The sample contains about 88,000 clones, less than 95% of which appear only once. This sample is drawn from a study of T cell responses to AZD1222 COVID-19 vaccine. Pooling covered second doses at about 4 or about 12 weeks. Regarding the study as a whole: Spike as a whole was targeted by vaccine-associated CD4 TCRs, dominant at 160-218 and 743-854. Spike-specific TCR breadth and depth both grew after two AZD1222 doses.

The sequencing used peripheral blood, collected 28 days after the second AZD1222 dose. The clonotype originates from an adult who received the AZD1222 COVID-19 vaccine.

DNA for the CDR3: TGTGCCAGCAGCTTGTACAGGGGTGGAGGCTATGGCTACACCTTC. Its protein product is CASSLYRGGGYGYTF. V gene TRBV7-2 combines with J gene TRBJ1-2; 7 bases are a match to TRBD1. The CDR3 loop spans 15 amino acids. CDR1 and CDR2 from the germline V gene are SGHTA and FQGNSA. Trimming cost V 3 bases and J 4 bases; bases outside gene matches: 8. Full variable domain (missing parts from reference TRBV7-2 and TRBJ1-2): GAGVSQSPSNKVTEKGKDVELRCDPISGHTALYWYRQSLGQGLEFLIYFQGNSAPDKSGLPSDRFSAERTGGSVSTLTIQRTQQEDSAVYLCASSLYRGGGYGYTFGSGTRLTVV.